A selection of T cell receptor beta chains follows, all from one sample in a study of technical replicates of blood from several donors. The protocol was immunoSEQ multiplex PCR, while the TCRdb copy is restricted to in-frame clones and leaves out a portion. The data contain tens of thousands of clones, roughly 93% of them singletons. Sequenced input: T cells isolated from PBMCs. These receptors came from a human donor in good health. The CDR3 runs from the conserved cysteine through the conserved F or W. The D gene is left open where the match is weak. Expanded clones are given a class, and other clones once, few, many or no size at all.

cdr3_length j_call v_call d_call clone_size cdr3_nt cdr3_aa
12 TRBJ2-1 TRBV29-1 TRBD1 few TGCAGCGCAGGGACAGGGATCGATGAGCAGTTCTTC CSAGTGIDEQFF
12 TRBJ2-7 TRBV7-9 NA NA TGTGCCAGCAGCAACGTCCAGGGGGAGCAGTACTTC CASSNVQGEQYF
16 TRBJ1-5 TRBV10-3 NA NA TGTGCCATCAGTGAGGCCGTCGGAGGAATCAATCAGCCCCAGCATTTT CAISEAVGGINQPQHF
13 TRBJ1-1 TRBV28 NA NA TGTGCCAGCAGCTTACTTAGAGGGCGTGGTGGTTTGTTT CASSLLRGRGGLF
13 TRBJ1-2 TRBV5-1 TRBD1 NA TGCGCCAGCAGCTTGGGACAGGGTCATGGCTACACCTTC CASSLGQGHGYTF
15 TRBJ2-1 TRBV5-1 NA once TGCGCCAGCAGCTACAGACAGGGGAGGGGGGGTGAGCAGTTCTTC CASSYRQGRGGEQFF
15 TRBJ1-2 TRBV11-2 TRBD1 NA TGTGCCAGCAGCCAAACAGGGGTTACAGGGCCTGGCTACACCTTC CASSQTGVTGPGYTF
12 TRBJ1-2 TRBV7-9 TRBD1 NA TGTGCCAGCAGCGTGACAGGGGATGGCTACACCTTC CASSVTGDGYTF
13 TRBJ1-1 TRBV13 NA NA TGTGCCAGCAGCTTAGAACAGAACACTGAAGCTTTCTTT CASSLEQNTEAFF
14 TRBJ2-5 TRBV7-8 NA NA TGTGCCAGCAGCTTAGCGACTTTACAAGAGACCCAGTACTTC CASSLATLQETQYF
14 TRBJ1-2 TRBV30 TRBD1 NA TGTGCCTGGACTATCGACAGGGCGGGGTATGGCTACACCTTC CAWTIDRAGYGYTF
13 TRBJ2-7 TRBV14 NA NA TGTGCCAGCAGCCAAGTAGCGAGCGGTGAGCAGTACTTC CASSQVASGEQYF
14 TRBJ2-2 TRBV28 NA NA TGTGCCAGCAGTTCGACAGGGGAGGGGCCGGAGCTGTTTTTT CASSSTGEGPELFF
13 TRBJ2-7 TRBV30 NA NA TGTGCCTGGAGTACCAACAGCTTGTACGAGCAGTACTTC CAWSTNSLYEQYF
14 TRBJ2-7 TRBV7-9 TRBD1 NA TGTGCCAGCAGCGCCGGGACAGGGTTCTACGAGCAGTACTTC CASSAGTGFYEQYF
14 TRBJ1-4 TRBV27 NA NA TGTGCCAGCAGTTTATATGGGGGCGGTGGAAAACTGTTTTTT CASSLYGGGGKLFF
14 TRBJ1-6 TRBV5-5 NA NA TGTGCCAGCAGCTTGGGAACAGACGGTTCACCCCTCCACTTT CASSLGTDGSPLHF
17 TRBJ2-7 TRBV2 TRBD2 NA TGTGCCAGCAGTGAATGGGGTCTGGGGAGGGCCGCCTACGAGCAGTACTTC CASSEWGLGRAAYEQYF
13 TRBJ2-7 TRBV11-2 TRBD1 once TGTGCCAGCAGCCGGGACAGGGCCTACGAGCAGTACTTC CASSRDRAYEQYF
14 TRBJ1-1 TRBV5-1 NA NA TGCGCCAGCACGTACAGGGCTTTGGGTACTGAAGCTTTCTTT CASTYRALGTEAFF
15 TRBJ1-1 TRBV19 NA NA TGTGCCAGTAGTATAGTGGGGCGGACGAACACTGAAGCTTTCTTT CASSIVGRTNTEAFF
12 TRBJ1-1 TRBV30 NA few TGTGCCTGTTTTCCTCGGAACACTGAAGCTTTCTTT CACFPRNTEAFF
17 TRBJ2-2 TRBV9 TRBD2 NA TGTGCCAGCAGCGTAGTCTCAGCGGGGGGGCCGATGGGGGAGCTGTTTTTT CASSVVSAGGPMGELFF
13 TRBJ1-5 TRBV27 NA NA TGTGCCAGCAGTTTACAAAGCAATCAGCCCCAGCATTTT CASSLQSNQPQHF
16 TRBJ1-5 TRBV19 TRBD1 NA TGTGCCAGTTCGTGGCTACAGGGGGTCGGCAATCAGCCCCAGCATTTT CASSWLQGVGNQPQHF
13 TRBJ1-3 TRBV27 NA NA TGTGCCAGCAGTACTCCCTCGGGGAACACCATATATTTT CASSTPSGNTIYF
15 TRBJ1-2 TRBV5-4 TRBD1 once TGTGCCAGCAGCTTGGGGGGGACAGAGATCTATGGCTACACCTTC CASSLGGTEIYGYTF
13 TRBJ2-7 TRBV11-3 NA NA TGTGCCAGCAGCTTAAGTCGGCAGGGAGAGCAGTACTTC CASSLSRQGEQYF
14 TRBJ2-2 TRBV28 NA NA TGTGCCAGCAGTTTATCGGGAGACACCGGGGAGCTGTTTTTT CASSLSGDTGELFF
14 TRBJ1-2 TRBV18 TRBD1 NA TGTGCCAGCTCACCACCCGGGACAGTCTCTAGCTACACCTTC CASSPPGTVSSYTF
13 TRBJ1-1 TRBV6-1 NA NA TGTGCCAGCAGTATGACAGGGAACACTGAAGCTTTCTTT CASSMTGNTEAFF
18 TRBJ2-5 TRBV5-1 TRBD1 NA TGCGCCAGCAGCTTGCGACAGGGGCCAATCCTGTACCAAGAGACCCAGTACTTC CASSLRQGPILYQETQYF
14 TRBJ1-4 TRBV6-5 NA once TGTGCCAGCAGTTCAACAGTTTTTGCGGAAAAACTGTTTTTT CASSSTVFAEKLFF
13 TRBJ2-7 TRBV6-5 NA NA TGTGCCAGCACCGGGGATAATTCCTACGAGCAGTACTTC CASTGDNSYEQYF
16 TRBJ2-2 TRBV12-5 TRBD1 NA TGTGCTAGTGGTTTGGTACAGGGGGCGCACACCGGGGAGCTGTTTTTT CASGLVQGAHTGELFF
18 TRBJ1-4 TRBV5-6 TRBD1 NA TGTGCCAGCAGCTTGTGGCGGTCACAGGGGACTGAATTTGAAAAACTGTTTTTT CASSLWRSQGTEFEKLFF
14 TRBJ1-4 TRBV4-1 TRBD1 NA TGCGCCAGCAGCCCGGGACAGGGGAATGAAAAACTGTTTTTT CASSPGQGNEKLFF
13 TRBJ2-7 TRBV30 TRBD2 NA TGTGCCTGGAGGCTAGCGGGGGCCTACGAGCAGTACTTC CAWRLAGAYEQYF
14 TRBJ2-7 TRBV18 NA NA TGTGCCAGCTCACCAGGGCAGGGTCGGAACGAGCAGTACTTC CASSPGQGRNEQYF
15 TRBJ1-2 TRBV7-2 NA once TGTGCCAGCAGCGTAAGGGTGGGGAGTGACTATGGCTACACCTTC CASSVRVGSDYGYTF
14 TRBJ2-1 TRBV10-3 TRBD1 NA TGTGCCATCAGTGGCAGGGGGCCTGGCAATGAGCAGTTCTTC CAISGRGPGNEQFF